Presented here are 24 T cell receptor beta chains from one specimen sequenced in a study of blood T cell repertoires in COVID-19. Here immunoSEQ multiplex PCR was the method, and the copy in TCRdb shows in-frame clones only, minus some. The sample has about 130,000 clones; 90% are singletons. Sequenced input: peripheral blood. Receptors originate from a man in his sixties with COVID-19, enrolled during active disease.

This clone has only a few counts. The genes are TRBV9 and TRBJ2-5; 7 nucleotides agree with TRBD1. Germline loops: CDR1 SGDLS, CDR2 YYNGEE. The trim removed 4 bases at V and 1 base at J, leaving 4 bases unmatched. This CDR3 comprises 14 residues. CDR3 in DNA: TGTGCCAGCAGCTTGGGGACAGCCCAAGAGACCCAGTACTTC. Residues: CASSLGTAQETQYF.

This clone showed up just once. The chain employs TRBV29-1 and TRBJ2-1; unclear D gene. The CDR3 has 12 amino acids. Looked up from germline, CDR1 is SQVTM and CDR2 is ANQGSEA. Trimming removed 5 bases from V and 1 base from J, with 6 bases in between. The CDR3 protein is CSVSTSYNEQFF. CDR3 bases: TGCAGCGTTTCGACTTCCTACAATGAGCAGTTCTTC.

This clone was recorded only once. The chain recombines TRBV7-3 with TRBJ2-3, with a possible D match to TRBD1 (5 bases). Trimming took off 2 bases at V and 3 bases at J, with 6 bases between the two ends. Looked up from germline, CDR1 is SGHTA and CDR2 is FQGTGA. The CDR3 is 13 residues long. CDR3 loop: CASSLGATDTQYF. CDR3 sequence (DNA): TGTGCCAGCAGCTTAGGGGCAACAGATACGCAGTATTTT.

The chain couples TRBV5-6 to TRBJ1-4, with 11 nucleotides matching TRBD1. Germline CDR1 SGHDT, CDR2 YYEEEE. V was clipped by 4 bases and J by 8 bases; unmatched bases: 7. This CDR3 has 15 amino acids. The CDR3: CASSTGQGAREKLFF. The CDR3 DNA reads TGTGCCAGCAGCACCGGACAGGGGGCACGGGAAAAACTGTTTTTT.

CDR3 in amino acids: CASSQLRDRVPTSTDTQYF. The CDR3 DNA reads as TGTGCCAGCAGCCAACTCCGGGACAGGGTCCCTACTAGCACAGATACGCAGTATTTT. The V call is TRBV27, the J call TRBJ2-3; 9 nucleotides line up with TRBD1. The CDR3 runs 19 residues. Losses at the gene ends were 6 bases for V and 0 bases for J; bases not matched to a gene: 16. Germline values: CDR1 MNHEY, CDR2 SMNVEV (reference sequence).

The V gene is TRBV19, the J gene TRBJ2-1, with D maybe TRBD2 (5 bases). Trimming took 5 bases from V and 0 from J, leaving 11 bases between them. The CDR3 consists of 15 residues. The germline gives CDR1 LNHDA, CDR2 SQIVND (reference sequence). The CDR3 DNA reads TGTGCCAGTAGTGACGGGGTGAGCTCCTACAATGAGCAGTTCTTC. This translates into CASSDGVSSYNEQFF.

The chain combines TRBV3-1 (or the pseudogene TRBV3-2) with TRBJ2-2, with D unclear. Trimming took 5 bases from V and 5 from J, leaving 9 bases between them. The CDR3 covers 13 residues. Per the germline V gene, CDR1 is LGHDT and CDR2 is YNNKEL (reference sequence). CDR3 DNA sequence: TGTGCCAGCAGCACGGGTTGGACCGGGGAGCTGTTTTTT. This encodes CASSTGWTGELFF.

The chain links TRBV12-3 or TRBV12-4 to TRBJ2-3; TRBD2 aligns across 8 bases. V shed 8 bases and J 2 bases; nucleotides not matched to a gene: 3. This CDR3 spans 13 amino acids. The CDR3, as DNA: TGTGCCAGCCGGGGGGGAATCACAGATACGCAGTATTTT. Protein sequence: CASRGGITDTQYF.

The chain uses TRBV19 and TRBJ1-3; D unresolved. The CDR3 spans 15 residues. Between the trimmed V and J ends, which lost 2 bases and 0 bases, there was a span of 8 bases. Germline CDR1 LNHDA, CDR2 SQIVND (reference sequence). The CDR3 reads CASSIWQNSGNTIYF. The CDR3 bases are TGTGCCAGTAGTATATGGCAGAACTCTGGAAACACCATATATTTT.

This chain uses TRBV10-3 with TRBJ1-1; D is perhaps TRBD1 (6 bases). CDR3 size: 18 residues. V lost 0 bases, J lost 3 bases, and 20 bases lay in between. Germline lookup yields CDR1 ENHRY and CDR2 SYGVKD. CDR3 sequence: CAISESLVGASRDTEAFF. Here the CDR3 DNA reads TGTGCCATCAGTGAGTCTCTGGTGGGGGCTTCGCGGGACACTGAAGCTTTCTTT.

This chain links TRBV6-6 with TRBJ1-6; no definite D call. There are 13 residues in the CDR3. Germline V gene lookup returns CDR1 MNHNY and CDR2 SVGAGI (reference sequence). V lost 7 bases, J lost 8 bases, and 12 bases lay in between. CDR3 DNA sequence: TGTGCCAGCACCTATAACCAGGATTCACCCCTCCACTTT. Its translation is CASTYNQDSPLHF.

Here the CDR3 DNA reads TGTGCCAGCAATCTTTATAGCGGGAACGAGCAGTACTTC. Translation gives CASNLYSGNEQYF. The rearrangement uses TRBV11-1 and TRBJ2-7, with 8 bases matching TRBD2. V trimming: 7 bases; J trimming: 5 bases; junction bases outside the gene matches: 7. Germline CDR1 reads SGHAT; CDR2 reads FQDESV (reference sequence). The CDR3 is made up of 13 amino acids.

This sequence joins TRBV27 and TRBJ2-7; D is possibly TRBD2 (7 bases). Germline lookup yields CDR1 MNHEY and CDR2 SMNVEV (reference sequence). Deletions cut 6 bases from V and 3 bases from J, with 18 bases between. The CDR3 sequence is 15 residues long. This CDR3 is CASSPKGGGFYEQYF. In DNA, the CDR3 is TGTGCCAGCAGCCCCAAGGGAGGGGGGTTCTACGAGCAGTACTTC.

This chain's CDR3 is CASSLTGTGTEAFF. The CDR3 DNA is TGCGCCAGCAGTTTGACCGGGACAGGGACTGAAGCTTTCTTT. The chain recombines TRBV5-1 with TRBJ1-1, with 9 bases matching TRBD1. With 5 bases clipped from V and 5 bases from J, the junction kept 7 bases outside the gene matches. Germline CDR1 SGHRS, CDR2 YFSETQ. The CDR3 has 14 residues.

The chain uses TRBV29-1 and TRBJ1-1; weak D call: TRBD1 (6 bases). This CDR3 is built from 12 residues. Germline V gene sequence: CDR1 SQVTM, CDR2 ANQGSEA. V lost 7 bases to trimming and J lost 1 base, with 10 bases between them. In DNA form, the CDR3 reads TGCAGCGGGGAACAGGGGAACACTGAAGCTTTCTTT. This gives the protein CSGEQGNTEAFF.

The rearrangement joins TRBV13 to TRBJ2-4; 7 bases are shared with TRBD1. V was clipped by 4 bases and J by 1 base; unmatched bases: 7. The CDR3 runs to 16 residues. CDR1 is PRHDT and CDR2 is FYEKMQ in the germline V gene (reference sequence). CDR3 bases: TGTGCCAGCAGCTCTGGGGGACAGTTCGCCAAAAACATTCAGTACTTC. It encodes CASSSGGQFAKNIQYF.

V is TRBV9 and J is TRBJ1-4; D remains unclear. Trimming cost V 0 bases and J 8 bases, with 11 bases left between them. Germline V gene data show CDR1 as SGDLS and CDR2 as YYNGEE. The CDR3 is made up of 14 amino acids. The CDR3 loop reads CASSVGWSREKLFF. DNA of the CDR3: TGTGCCAGCAGCGTAGGTTGGAGCAGAGAAAAACTGTTTTTT.

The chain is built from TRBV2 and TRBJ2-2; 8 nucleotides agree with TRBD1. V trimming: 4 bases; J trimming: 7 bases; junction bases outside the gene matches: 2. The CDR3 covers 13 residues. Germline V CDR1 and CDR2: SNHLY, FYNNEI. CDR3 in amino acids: CASSVQGGGELFF. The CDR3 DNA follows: TGTGCCAGCAGTGTACAGGGGGGCGGGGAGCTGTTTTTT.

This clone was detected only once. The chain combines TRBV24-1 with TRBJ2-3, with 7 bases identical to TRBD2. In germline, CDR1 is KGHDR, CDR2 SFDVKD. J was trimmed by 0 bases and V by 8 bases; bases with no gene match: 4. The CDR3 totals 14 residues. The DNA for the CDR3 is TGTGCCACCACGGGTAGCGGGAGCACAGATACGCAGTATTTT. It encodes CATTGSGSTDTQYF.

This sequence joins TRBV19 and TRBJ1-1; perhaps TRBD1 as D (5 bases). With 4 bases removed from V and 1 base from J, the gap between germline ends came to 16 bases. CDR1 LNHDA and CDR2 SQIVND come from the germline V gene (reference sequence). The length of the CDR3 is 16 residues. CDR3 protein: CASSTGGRGKNTEAFF. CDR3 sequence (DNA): TGTGCCAGTAGTACCGGGGGGAGGGGAAAGAACACTGAAGCTTTCTTT. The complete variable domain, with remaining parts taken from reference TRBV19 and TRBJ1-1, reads DGGITQSPKYLFRKEGQNVTLSCEQNLNHDAMYWYRQDPGQGLRLIYYSQIVNDFQKGDIAEGYSVSREKKESFPLTVTSAQKNPTAFYLCASSTGGRGKNTEAFFGQGTRLTVV.

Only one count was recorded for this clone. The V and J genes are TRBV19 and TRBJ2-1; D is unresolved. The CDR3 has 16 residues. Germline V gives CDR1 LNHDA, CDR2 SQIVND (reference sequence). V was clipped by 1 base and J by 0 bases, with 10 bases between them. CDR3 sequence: CASSIGDMSSYNEQFF. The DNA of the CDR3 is TGTGCCAGTAGTATAGGAGACATGAGCTCCTACAATGAGCAGTTCTTC.

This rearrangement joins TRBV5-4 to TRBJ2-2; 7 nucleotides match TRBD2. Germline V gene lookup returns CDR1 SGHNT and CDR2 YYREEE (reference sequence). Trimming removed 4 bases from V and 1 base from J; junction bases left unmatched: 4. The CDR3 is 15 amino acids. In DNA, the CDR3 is TGTGCCAGCAGCCGACTAGCAGAGAACACCGGGGAGCTGTTTTTT. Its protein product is CASSRLAENTGELFF. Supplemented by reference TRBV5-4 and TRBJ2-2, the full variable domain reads ETGVTQSPTHLIKTRGQQVTLRCSSQSGHNTVSWYQQALGQGPQFIFQYYREEENGRGNFPPRFSGLQFPNYSSELNVNALELDDSALYLCASSRLAENTGELFFGEGSRLTVL.

The CDR3 DNA reads TGTGCCAGCTCACCACCAGGGGAGGGGAACAATGAGCAGTTCTTC. Its protein product is CASSPPGEGNNEQFF. The genes are TRBV18 and TRBJ2-1, with TRBD2 identical over 7 bases. Per germline, CDR1 KGHSH and CDR2 LQKENI. There are 15 residues in the CDR3. J lost 5 bases, V lost 0 bases, and 4 bases had no gene match.

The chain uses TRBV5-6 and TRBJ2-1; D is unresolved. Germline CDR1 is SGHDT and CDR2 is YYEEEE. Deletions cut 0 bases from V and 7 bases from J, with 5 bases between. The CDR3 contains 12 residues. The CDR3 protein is CASSLAENEQFF. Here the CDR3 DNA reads TGTGCCAGCAGCTTGGCGGAGAATGAGCAGTTCTTC.